This is a list of T cell receptor beta chains from one sample in a study of siplizumab effects on memory and regulatory T cells. Data came from immunoSEQ multiplex PCR; TCRdb stores just in-frame clones and leaves some out. This sample has more than 95,000 clones, with approximately 93% found just once. Input material: Tregs sorted from blood. These receptors all come from a human donor in good health. The CDR3 runs from the conserved cysteine through the conserved F or W. The order of the fields is V gene, J gene, D gene, clone size, CDR3 length, CDR3 DNA, CDR3 protein. The D gene is left open where the match is weak. The size of a clone is reported for some rows only, either as once, few or many, or as a class for expanded clones.

>TRBV10-1|TRBJ2-1|TRBD1|.|14
TGCGCCAGCAGTGTAGCGACAGGGTATGGTGAGCAGTTCTTC
CASSVATGYGEQFF
>TRBV30|TRBJ1-2|TRBD1|once|14
TGTGCCTGGAGTCGACAGGGGCTGGGCTATGGCTACACCTTC
CAWSRQGLGYGYTF
>TRBV19|TRBJ1-2|TRBD1|once|14
TGTGCCAGTAGGAACAGGGGGCGCGACTATGGCTACACCTTC
CASRNRGRDYGYTF
>TRBV6-5|TRBJ1-1|.|once|13
TGTGCCAGCAGAGCGGACGGGAACACTGAAGCTTTCTTT
CASRADGNTEAFF
>TRBV6-5|TRBJ2-3|.|.|11
TGTGCCAGCAGTTACGGAGATACGCAGTATTTT
CASSYGDTQYF
>TRBV20-1|TRBJ1-2|.|.|11
TGCAGCGCTGGGGGGACCTATGGCTACACCTTC
CSAGGTYGYTF
>TRBV6-5|TRBJ1-1|.|few|15
TGTGCCAGCAGTTACTCGTGGGGGGGGTACACTGAAGCTTTCTTT
CASSYSWGGYTEAFF
>TRBV5-1|TRBJ1-2|TRBD1|.|16
TGCGCCAGCAGCTGGTCCGGGACAGGATTTCTCTATGGCTACACCTTC
CASSWSGTGFLYGYTF
>TRBV2|TRBJ2-1|.|.|16
TGTGCCAGCGTACGCGGGTTGGGGGTCTCCTACAATGAGCAGTTCTTC
CASVRGLGVSYNEQFF
>TRBV9|TRBJ2-7|TRBD1|.|16
TGTGCCAGCAGCGTATTCGTCGGGACAGGGACCTCCGAGCAGTACTTC
CASSVFVGTGTSEQYF